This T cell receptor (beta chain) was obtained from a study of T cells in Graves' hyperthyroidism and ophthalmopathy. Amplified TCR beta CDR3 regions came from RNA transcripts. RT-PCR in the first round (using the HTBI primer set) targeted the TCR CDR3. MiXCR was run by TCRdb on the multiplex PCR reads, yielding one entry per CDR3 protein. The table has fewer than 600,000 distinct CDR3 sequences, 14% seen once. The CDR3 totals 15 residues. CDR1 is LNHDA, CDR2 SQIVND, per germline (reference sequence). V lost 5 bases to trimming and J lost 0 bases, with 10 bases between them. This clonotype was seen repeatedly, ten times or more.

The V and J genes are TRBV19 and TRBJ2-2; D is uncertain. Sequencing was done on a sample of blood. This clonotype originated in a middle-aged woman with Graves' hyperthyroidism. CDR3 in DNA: TGTGCCAGTAGTCCAAACAATGCGAACACCGGGGAGCTGTTTTTT. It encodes CASSPNNANTGELFF.